One sample yielded the 2 T cell receptor beta chains listed below, sequenced in a study of blood T cell repertoires in COVID-19. Assay: immunoSEQ multiplex PCR; the TCRdb copy retains only in-frame clones and omits some. The sample includes 45,000 to 50,000 clones, approximately 85% of them seen just once. Sample: peripheral blood. The receptors originated from a woman older than 75 with COVID-19, enrolled during active disease.

V gene TRBV27 combines with J gene TRBJ1-1; tentative D call: TRBD1 (6 bases). Germline assignment: CDR1 MNHEY and CDR2 SMNVEV (reference sequence). This CDR3 contains 15 residues. Trimming removed 7 bases from V and 6 bases from J, with 21 bases in between. The CDR3 loop is CASNRVTGATSEAFF. CDR3 DNA sequence: TGTGCCAGCAACAGGGTAACCGGGGCCACCTCTGAAGCTTTCTTT.

This chain links TRBV6-5 with TRBJ1-6; D remains unclear. The CDR3 totals 14 residues. Germline loops: CDR1 MNHEY, CDR2 SVGAGI. V gave up 5 bases and J gave up 8 bases, with 13 bases separating them. For the CDR3, the DNA is TGTGCCAGCAGTCGTACTAGGGAGGATTCACCCCTCCACTTT. It translates to CASSRTREDSPLHF.